The 18 T cell receptor beta chains below were found in one sample sequenced in a study of shared clonotypes between healthy human individuals. Sequencing was performed with immunoSEQ multiplex PCR; in TCRdb, only in-frame clones are kept and a portion is missing. Among about 480,000 clones, about three quarters were seen once, and the ten largest hold roughly an eighth. The source material was PBMCs. Receptor source: a woman in her 40s in good health. Some clones in this sample may be carry-over from other donors' samples.

The chain combines TRBV2 with TRBJ1-5; a weak D match, TRBD1 (5 bases). The CDR3 extends over 13 amino acids. Trimming removed 1 base from V and 7 bases from J, with 8 bases in between. CDR1 and CDR2 (germline): SNHLY, FYNNEI. The CDR3 nucleotides read TGTGCCAGCAGTGAAGAGGGGCGGCAGCCCCAGCATTTT. Translation: CASSEEGRQPQHF.

The genes are TRBV7-2 and TRBJ2-2; 8 bases map to TRBD2. The CDR3 consists of 15 residues. V shed 1 base, J shed 6 bases, and the junction held 4 bases outside the gene matches. CDR1 is SGHTA and CDR2 is FQGNSA in the germline V gene. CDR3 sequence (DNA): TGTGCCAGCAGCTTAGTCGCTAGCGGGCCCGGGGAGCTGTTTTTT. Protein sequence: CASSLVASGPGELFF. The complete variable domain, with remaining parts taken from reference TRBV7-2 and TRBJ2-2, reads GAGVSQSPSNKVTEKGKDVELRCDPISGHTALYWYRQSLGQGLEFLIYFQGNSAPDKSGLPSDRFSAERTGGSVSTLTIQRTQQEDSAVYLCASSLVASGPGELFFGEGSRLTVL.

CDR3 in amino acids: CASSQGLAGGGRYSEQYF. The CDR3 nucleotides read TGTGCCAGCTCACAGGGACTAGCGGGAGGGGGTCGGTATTCCGAGCAGTACTTC. The genes are TRBV18 and TRBJ2-7; 16 nucleotides match TRBD2. Germline assignment: CDR1 KGHSH and CDR2 LQKENI. Losses at the gene ends were 4 bases for V and 6 bases for J; bases not matched to a gene: 12. The CDR3 totals 18 residues.

The chain combines TRBV7-3 with TRBJ2-1, with no clear D. This CDR3 has 15 amino acids. Between the trimmed V and J ends, which lost 1 base and 4 bases, there was a span of 11 bases. Germline CDR1 SGHTA, CDR2 FQGTGA. The DNA for the CDR3 is TGTGCCAGCAGCTTAAACCAGGCCTGGTACAATGAGCAGTTCTTC. This sequence encodes CASSLNQAWYNEQFF.

This chain joins TRBV19 and TRBJ2-7; D possibly uses TRBD1 or TRBD2 (5 bases each). V lost 6 bases, J lost 2 bases, and 11 bases lay in between. The CDR3 runs 13 residues. Germline V lookup: CDR1 LNHDA, CDR2 SQIVND (reference sequence). In nucleotides, the CDR3 is TGTGCCAGTAGCGTGGGGGAAACCTACGAGCAGTACTTC. It yields the protein CASSVGETYEQYF.

This chain uses TRBV4-3 with TRBJ1-5, with TRBD1 as a possible D gene (6 bases). Germline assignment: CDR1 LGHNA and CDR2 YSLEER. The CDR3 sequence is 17 residues long. Between the trimmed V and J ends, which lost 0 bases and 3 bases, there was a span of 15 bases. DNA for the CDR3: TGCGCCAGCAGCCAAGATTTACAGGGTTATTTCAATCAGCCCCAGCATTTT. It is translated as CASSQDLQGYFNQPQHF.

CDR3 DNA sequence: TGTGCCAGCTCACCCTCAGCGAACACCGGGGAGCTGTTTTTT. This gives the protein CASSPSANTGELFF. The chain uses TRBV18 and TRBJ2-2; no clear D. V gave up 3 bases and J gave up 0 bases, with 5 bases separating them. CDR3 length: 14 amino acids. Germline V gene lookup returns CDR1 KGHSH and CDR2 LQKENI.

CDR3 in amino acids: CASSEAGAGPHYGYTF. For the CDR3, the DNA is TGTGCCAGCAGTGAAGCGGGGGCCGGACCTCACTATGGCTACACCTTC. The J gene is TRBJ1-2, the V gene TRBV6-1; perhaps TRBD1 as D (6 bases). The CDR3 is made up of 16 amino acids. V was clipped by 0 bases and J by 3 bases, with 14 bases between them. CDR1 and CDR2 from the germline V gene are MNHNS and SASEGT.

The chain combines TRBV7-3 with TRBJ2-5; TRBD2 aligns across 15 bases. V was clipped by 6 bases and J by 4 bases; unmatched bases: 24. From germline, CDR1 is SGHTA and CDR2 FQGTGA. The CDR3 has 22 amino acids. In DNA form, the CDR3 reads TGTGCCAGCAGAGAATACCGGAGTGGGACTAGCGGGAGGTGCGTGTTGGGAGAGACCCAGTACTTC. Translating gives CASREYRSGTSGRCVLGETQYF.

The chain employs TRBV11-3 and TRBJ2-1; TRBD2 aligns across 14 bases. The V segment lost 5 bases and the J segment 7 bases; nucleotides outside the gene matches: 4. The CDR3 runs to 15 residues. Per germline, CDR1 SGHNT and CDR2 YENEEA. The CDR3 region is CASSPGLAGANEQFF. The DNA of the CDR3 is TGTGCCAGCAGCCCGGGACTAGCGGGAGCGAATGAGCAGTTCTTC.

In its sample, this clone was seen once. The chain uses TRBV19 and TRBJ2-1; TRBD2 matches 8 bases. The CDR3 is made up of 13 amino acids. V gave up 10 bases and J gave up 8 bases; unmatched junction bases: 10. The germline gives CDR1 LNHDA, CDR2 SQIVND (reference sequence). Here the CDR3 reads CAIGRGGRHEQFF. CDR3 DNA: TGTGCCATCGGGAGGGGCGGGAGACATGAGCAGTTCTTC.

V gene TRBV2 combines with J gene TRBJ2-7, with D perhaps assigned TRBD1 or TRBD2 (5 bases each). CDR3 size: 14 residues. Germline lookup yields CDR1 SNHLY and CDR2 FYNNEI. V lost 5 bases and J lost 2, with 13 bases in between. Here the CDR3 DNA reads TGTGCCAGCAGTTCCCGGGACGAAACCTACGAGCAGTACTTC. It translates to CASSSRDETYEQYF.

The chain couples TRBV19 to TRBJ1-1, with D unresolved. This CDR3 spans 14 amino acids. CDR1 and CDR2 from the germline V gene are LNHDA and SQIVND (reference sequence). The V gene lost 8 bases and the J gene lost 1 base, with 14 bases spanning the gap. In DNA form, the CDR3 reads TGTGCCAGTCTACGGGATTTATCGAACACTGAAGCTTTCTTT. Its protein product is CASLRDLSNTEAFF.

This clone showed up just a few times. This chain joins TRBV2 and TRBJ2-5; D is uncertain. The J call may be incorrect, as the DNA end agrees better with TRBJ2-7. CDR3 length: 12 residues. CDR1 is SNHLY, CDR2 FYNNEI, per germline. CDR3 sequence reads: CASNAQPYEQYF. The CDR3 nucleotides are TGTGCTTCTAACGCCCAGCCATACGAGCAGTACTTC.

The CDR3 spells CASSPPLGGSTGELFF. CDR3 sequence (DNA): TGTGCCAGCTCACCACCGTTAGGCGGTAGTACCGGGGAGCTGTTTTTT. J is TRBJ2-2 and V is TRBV18, with D hard to call. Per germline, CDR1 KGHSH and CDR2 LQKENI. This CDR3 is built from 16 residues. V was clipped by 0 bases and J by 5 bases, with 13 bases between them.

This chain joins TRBV7-2 and TRBJ1-4, with a possible D match to TRBD1 (5 bases). The CDR3 runs 15 residues. V lost 5 bases and J lost 0, with 10 bases in between. Germline CDR1 reads SGHTA; CDR2 reads FQGNSA. The CDR3 sequence is CASSRDRATNEKLFF. CDR3 sequence (DNA): TGTGCCAGCAGCCGTGACAGAGCAACTAATGAAAAACTGTTTTTT.

This chain links TRBV29-1 with TRBJ1-2; 7 bases agree with TRBD1. V was pared by 6 bases and J by 5 bases, with 9 bases of the junction left unmatched. Germline loops: CDR1 SQVTM, CDR2 ANQGSEA. This CDR3 is built from 13 residues. The CDR3 nucleotides read TGCAGCGTCCCCCGGGACAGTTCGTATGGCTACACCTTC. Its translation: CSVPRDSSYGYTF.

This clone occurred a few times. The chain couples TRBV7-3 to TRBJ2-1; TRBD1 might be the D (5 bases). V was pared by 1 base and J by 8 bases, with 24 bases between. The germline V gene has CDR1 SGHTA and CDR2 FQGTGA. This CDR3 has 18 amino acids. Written as DNA, the CDR3 is TGTGCCAGCAGCTTAAGGGGCAGTCTCGGTCGAGACCCCCATGAGCAGTTCTTC. Its protein product is CASSLRGSLGRDPHEQFF.